This entry features one T cell receptor beta chain sequence. This record belongs to a study of shared clonotypes between healthy human individuals. The naive CD8 fraction comprised CD45RO-negative cells positively selected for CCR7 and excluded terminally differentiated effector memory CD45RA+ cells. Some clones are missing from TCRdb's copy, which holds only in-frame ones; the method was immunoSEQ multiplex PCR. Among about 680,000 clones listed, 90% to 95% were seen once. Looked up from germline, CDR1 is LNHNV and CDR2 is YYDKDF (reference sequence). This CDR3 spans 15 amino acids. The V and J ends lost 2 bases and 1 base respectively, with 9 bases between them.

This clonotype was sampled from a young man in good health. The chain carries TRBV15 and TRBJ1-5; D is unresolved. Sequenced: naive CD8+ T cells sorted from blood. The CDR3 DNA follows: TGTGCCACCAGCAGAAACAAAGGCAGCAATCAGCCCCAGCATTTT. Residues: CATSRNKGSNQPQHF.